This TCR beta chain was sequenced during a study of cytomegalovirus exposure and HLA in healthy donors. Background on the study: Earlier work reported roughly 120 million unique TCR beta sequences from roughly 180 million T cells. Study-wide results and caveats: Sequencing likely generated an artifact that appeared as a cluster of highly shared sequence variants.

Healthy donors of bone marrow made up the group. Primers: 60 Vbeta forward and 13 Jbeta reverse. The repertoire was sequenced with immunoSEQ multiplex PCR; TCRdb's copy has only in-frame clones and lacks some. The sample table sets out roughly 42,000 clones. Notes on this clone: Its antigen is currently unknown.

J gave up 8 bases and V 5 bases, and 11 bases lay outside the gene matches. Germline V gives CDR1 MNHEY, CDR2 SVGAGI. The CDR3 runs to 14 residues. This clonotype originated in a man aged 25-45 years in good health and CMV-seronegative. The rearrangement uses TRBV6-5 and TRBJ1-2, with 7 nucleotides matching TRBD1. Input material: PBMCs. In nucleotides, the CDR3 is TGTGCCAGCAGTCCGGGACAGCCTCGCGGCGGCTACACCTTC. It specifies CASSPGQPRGGYTF.